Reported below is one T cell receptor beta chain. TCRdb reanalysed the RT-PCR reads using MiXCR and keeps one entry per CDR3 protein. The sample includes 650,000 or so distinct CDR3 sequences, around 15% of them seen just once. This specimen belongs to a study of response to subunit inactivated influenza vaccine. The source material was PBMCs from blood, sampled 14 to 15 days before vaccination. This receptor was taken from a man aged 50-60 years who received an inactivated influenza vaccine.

The CDR3 DNA sequence: TGCGCCAGCAGCAATGCGCCTGGGACTGAGTACGAGCAGTACTTC. Encoded protein: CASSNAPGTEYEQYF. The rearrangement joins TRBV5-1 to TRBJ2-7; D is perhaps TRBD2 (6 bases). Deletions cut 4 bases from V and 4 bases from J, with 18 bases between. In germline, CDR1 is SGHRS, CDR2 YFSETQ. The CDR3 length is 15 residues. The variable domain in full, completed from reference TRBV5-1 and TRBJ2-7, reads KAGVTQTPRYLIKTRGQQVTLSCSPISGHRSVSWYQQTPGQGLQFLFEYFSETQRNKGNFPGRFSGRQFSNSRSEMNVSTLELGDSALYLCASSNAPGTEYEQYFGPGTRLTVT.